This TCR beta chain was profiled in a study of OX40 agonist ivuxolimab in advanced cancers. Across the study: A diagnosis of hepatocellular carcinoma, melanoma, renal cell or head and neck cancer was present in dose-escalation patients.

As to this clone: Its antigen is undetermined.

This table comes from immunoSEQ multiplex PCR, and its TCRdb copy is limited to in-frame clones, with some not included. The sample gives about 84,000 clones, 90% to 95% of which show up once; approximately 9.9% is in the top ten. The germline V gene has CDR1 MDHEN and CDR2 SYDVKM. V lost 3 bases and J lost 1; bases outside the gene matches: 12. The CDR3 is 17 residues long. Study-wide results and limits: Both blood CD4+ and CD8+ T cells showed clonal growth by week 6 at 0.1 to 3.0 mg/kg.

Patients were ineligible given autoimmune disease history or systemic immunosuppression. Blood was sampled at baseline, cycle 4 day 1, and cycle 7 day 1. Here the sequenced sample was CD4+ or CD8+ T cells sorted from blood, taken in a trial of the OX40 agonist ivuxolimab. The rearrangement links TRBV28 to TRBJ2-7; 7 bases line up with TRBD2. This receptor was taken from an adult with an advanced solid tumor such as melanoma, head and neck, liver or kidney cancer. The DNA of the CDR3 is TGTGCCAGCAGTTTTGGGGGGGATAGCGGGTTTTCCTACGAGCAGTACTTC. Translating gives CASSFGGDSGFSYEQYF.